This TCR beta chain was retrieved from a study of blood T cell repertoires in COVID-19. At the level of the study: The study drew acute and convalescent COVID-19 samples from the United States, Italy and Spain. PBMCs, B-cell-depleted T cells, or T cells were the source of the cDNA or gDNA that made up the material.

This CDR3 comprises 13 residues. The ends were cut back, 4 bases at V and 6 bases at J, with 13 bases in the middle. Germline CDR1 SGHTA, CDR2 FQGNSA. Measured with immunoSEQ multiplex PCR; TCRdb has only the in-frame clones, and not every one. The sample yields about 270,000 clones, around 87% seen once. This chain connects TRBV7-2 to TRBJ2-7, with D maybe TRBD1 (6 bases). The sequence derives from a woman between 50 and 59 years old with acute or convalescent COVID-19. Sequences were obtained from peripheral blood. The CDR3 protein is CASSSRGGIEQYF. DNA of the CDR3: TGTGCCAGCAGCTCCCGTGGGGGCATCGAGCAGTACTTC.